The rows below give T cell receptor beta chains drawn from one sample of a study of T cell responses to AZD1222 COVID-19 vaccine. Repertoires were generated with immunoSEQ multiplex PCR, while TCRdb's copy carries only in-frame clones and drops some. This sample has roughly 95,000 clones, with approximately 87% found just once. The input for sequencing was peripheral blood, taken on day 0 of AZD1222 vaccination. These receptors came from an adult in good health. Both conserved end residues are part of each CDR3. A D gene is named only where the DNA matches it firmly. A row's size may be missing; if present it is once, few, many or a size class.

d_gene | j_gene | v_gene | abundance | CDR3nt | CDR3aa
NA | TRBJ2-1 | TRBV7-2 | NA | TGTGCCAGCAGCTATAGGACGGGATACAATGAGCAGTTCTTC | CASSYRTGYNEQFF
TRBD1 | TRBJ2-7 | TRBV12-3/TRBV12-4 | NA | TGTGCCAGCAGTAGGGACAGGGTCTACGAGCAGTACTTC | CASSRDRVYEQYF
TRBD1 | TRBJ1-6 | TRBV5-1 | NA | TGCGCCAGCAGCTTGTATGGGGGACAGGTTAATTCACCCCTCCACTTT | CASSLYGGQVNSPLHF
TRBD1 | TRBJ1-2 | TRBV2 | NA | TGTGCCAGCAGTGAACTGGGACAGGGGGCGCGAGGCTACACCTTC | CASSELGQGARGYTF
TRBD2 | TRBJ2-3 | TRBV5-1 | NA | TGCGCCAGCAGCCCCGGACTAGCGGGAGGAGACCCCCAAGATACGCAGTATTTT | CASSPGLAGGDPQDTQYF
NA | TRBJ1-2 | TRBV12-5 | NA | TGTGCTAGTGGTCCTCCGAACAGCCAGAATCACACCTTC | CASGPPNSQNHTF
NA | TRBJ2-7 | TRBV9 | NA | TGTGCCAGCAGCGTTATAGGGACTTCCTACGAGCAGTACTTC | CASSVIGTSYEQYF
NA | TRBJ2-7 | TRBV28 | few | TGTGCCAGCAGTTCCCTGGTGATAACGAACGAGCAGTACTTC | CASSSLVITNEQYF
NA | TRBJ2-7 | TRBV7-9 | NA | TGTGCCAGCGGGGCCAGCGTCCCCTACGAGCAGTACTTC | CASGASVPYEQYF
NA | TRBJ1-1 | TRBV30 | few | TGTGCCTACATGACAGGGAACACTGAAGCTTTCTTT | CAYMTGNTEAFF
NA | TRBJ2-1 | TRBV5-6 | NA | TGTGCCAGCAGCTTCCAAACCTACAATGAGCAGTTCTTC | CASSFQTYNEQFF
TRBD2 | TRBJ2-7 | TRBV19 | NA | TGTGCCAGTAGTATAGATTTCCGGGAGGGCTCCTACGAGCAGTACTTC | CASSIDFREGSYEQYF
NA | TRBJ2-7 | TRBV5-6 | NA | TGTGCCAGCAGTGAAGATCAGGGGATCCCCTACGAGCAGTACTTC | CASSEDQGIPYEQYF
TRBD2 | TRBJ2-1 | TRBV28 | NA | TGTGCCAGCAGTTTGGGCGGGAGGGTCACCCATGAGCAGTTCTTC | CASSLGGRVTHEQFF
NA | TRBJ2-1 | TRBV7-9 | NA | TGTGCCAGCAGCTCCCAGGAGGTCAATGAGCAGTTCTTC | CASSSQEVNEQFF
NA | TRBJ1-2 | TRBV21-1 | NA | TGTGCCAGCAGCCAGGGGCGGGGAGGCAACTATGGCTACACCTTC | CASSQGRGGNYGYTF
NA | TRBJ1-2 | TRBV5-4 | NA | TGTGCCAGCAGCTCAGCCCACTCGGACAGAGTCTATGGCTACACCTTC | CASSSAHSDRVYGYTF
NA | TRBJ2-7 | TRBV28 | NA | TGTGCCAGCAGTTTGGCAGAGTGGGAGCAGTACTTC | CASSLAEWEQYF
NA | TRBJ1-1 | TRBV19 | NA | TGTGCCAGTAGTGGGGTAGGGGGAACTGAAGCTTTCTTT | CASSGVGGTEAFF
NA | TRBJ1-6 | TRBV2 | NA | TGTGCCAGCAGTGAAGCGCTTGTTGGGGGCTATAATTCACCCCTCCACTTT | CASSEALVGGYNSPLHF
NA | TRBJ2-3 | TRBV29-1 | NA | TGCAGCGGGGGTCACTTGAGCACAGATACGCAGTATTTT | CSGGHLSTDTQYF
NA | TRBJ2-7 | TRBV19 | NA | TGTGCCAGTAGTAGGACCGGCGCCCACGAGCAGTACTTC | CASSRTGAHEQYF
NA | TRBJ2-5 | TRBV19 | NA | TGTGCCAGTAGTATGAGCCTAGCAGAGACCCAGTACTTC | CASSMSLAETQYF
NA | TRBJ1-5 | TRBV7-2 | NA | TGTGCCAGCAGCTTATTGGGCAGGATCAATCAGCCCCAGCATTTT | CASSLLGRINQPQHF
NA | TRBJ1-1 | TRBV5-4 | NA | TGTGCCAGCAGCTCGTATCTTCAGGGAACTGAAGCTTTCTTT | CASSSYLQGTEAFF
TRBD1 | TRBJ1-1 | TRBV5-1 | NA | TGCGCCAGCAGCCCAACTGGACAGGGCCATTCCACTGAAGCTTTCTTT | CASSPTGQGHSTEAFF
TRBD1 | TRBJ1-4 | TRBV5-1 | NA | TGCGCCAGCAGCTTGGACAGGGGGGAAGAAAAACTGTTTTTT | CASSLDRGEEKLFF
NA | TRBJ1-3 | TRBV2 | once | TGTGCCAGCAGTGATAGGAGGGGTCCTGGAAACACCATATATTTT | CASSDRRGPGNTIYF
NA | TRBJ2-5 | TRBV16 | once | TGTGCCAGCAGCCCCCCCGGTGGCCAAGAGACCCAGTACTTC | CASSPPGGQETQYF
TRBD1 | TRBJ2-4 | TRBV27 | NA | TGTGCCAGCAGTTTATCTACCGACAGGGGTCCACTGGCCAAAAACATTCAGTACTTC | CASSLSTDRGPLAKNIQYF